This T cell receptor beta chain was documented in a study of cytomegalovirus exposure and HLA in healthy donors. Measured with immunoSEQ multiplex PCR; TCRdb has only the in-frame clones, and not every one. The sample holds roughly 100,000 clones, about 88% seen once. Trimming cost V 6 bases and J 1 base, with 13 bases left between them. The CDR3 covers 14 residues. The V gene's germline CDR1 is MDHEN and CDR2 SYDVKM. The chain links TRBV28 to TRBJ2-7; the D gene is possibly TRBD1 (6 bases). This receptor was taken from a woman under 30 in good health and CMV-seropositive. Sequencing was carried out using PBMCs. The CDR3 nucleotides read TGTGCCAGCAGATCCAGGACAGCATCCTACGAGCAGTACTTC. Translating it yields CASRSRTASYEQYF. The full variable domain, completed using reference TRBV28 and TRBJ2-7, is DVKVTQSSRYLVKRTGEKVFLECVQDMDHENMFWYRQDPGLGLRLIYFSYDVKMKEKGDIPEGYSVSREKKERFSLILESASTNQTSMYLCASRSRTASYEQYFGPGTRLTVT.